This TCR beta chain was sequenced during a study of T cell repertoires in cytomegalovirus infection. For the study at large: Well-studied HLA-B-restricted CMV epitopes were used in the study alongside recently identified HLA-C-restricted ones. A matching HLA type, together with CMV infection, was signaled by public TCR beta signatures.

TCRdb itself ran the reads through MiXCR, one entry per CDR3 protein. Of hundreds of thousands of distinct CDR3 sequences in the sample, around a third were seen once. Germline loops: CDR1 SGHVS, CDR2 FNYEAQ. V was cut by 5 bases and J by 0 bases, with 14 bases left in between. CDR3 size: 16 residues. Comments on this clonotype: Antigen specificity is unknown.

This chain joins TRBV7-6 and TRBJ1-5; D may be TRBD1 (6 bases). This sequence was found in a human donor in good health (CMV status not recorded). Some clones in this sample may be carry-over from other donors' samples. The sequencing used cultured PBMCs, collected from culture after CMV antigen stimulation. The CDR3 loop reads CASSPGGHLSNQPQHF. The CDR3 DNA follows: TGTGCCAGCAGCCCGGGGGGACACCTTAGCAATCAGCCCCAGCATTTT.